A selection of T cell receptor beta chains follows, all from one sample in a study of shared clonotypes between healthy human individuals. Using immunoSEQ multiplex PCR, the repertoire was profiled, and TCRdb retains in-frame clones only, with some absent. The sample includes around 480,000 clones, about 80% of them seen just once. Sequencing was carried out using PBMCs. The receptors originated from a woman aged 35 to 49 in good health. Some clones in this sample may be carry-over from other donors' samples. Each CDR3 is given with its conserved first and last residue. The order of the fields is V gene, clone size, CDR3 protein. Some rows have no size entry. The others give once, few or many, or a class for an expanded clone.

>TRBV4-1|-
CASSQEPPGGPATDTQYF
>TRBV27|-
CASSLTGTGHYTF
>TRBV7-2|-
CASSPDRGEYNEQFF
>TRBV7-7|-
CASSSGSGRQYF
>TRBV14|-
CASSPDRTSGSSQYF
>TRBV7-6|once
CASSVDRQGNEKLFF
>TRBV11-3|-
CASSETSGVTETQYF
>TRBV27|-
CASIVPRDRFTDTQYF
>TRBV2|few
CASSEGMTTEAFF
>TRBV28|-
CASSLRVGWTGGPYSNQPQHF
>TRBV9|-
CASSGGEQYF
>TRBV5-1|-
CASSPRERDSYNEQFF
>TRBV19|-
CASSQHSNQPQHF
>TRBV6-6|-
CASSRTGGRRETQYF
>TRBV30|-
CAWSNPGLAANEQFF
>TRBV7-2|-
CASSVDRRMETQYF
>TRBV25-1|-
CASSLGSEAFF
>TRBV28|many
CASRTSGIETQYF
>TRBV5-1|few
CASGGQRTGEAFF
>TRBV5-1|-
CASSRWQSGGRLNEKLFF
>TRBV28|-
CASVTGGGSYGYTF
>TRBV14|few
CASSQAKANHQFF
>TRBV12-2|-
CASRYSGRPYNEQFF
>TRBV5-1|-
CASSKQGGHQETQYF
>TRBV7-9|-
CASSLGLAEETQYF
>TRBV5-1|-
CASSGGTVSTNEQFF
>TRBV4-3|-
CASSQLLAGYNEQFF
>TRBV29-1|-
CSTSGNQETQYF
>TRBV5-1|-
CASTPGALTGGNSPLHF
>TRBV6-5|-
CASSRNKGQPQHF
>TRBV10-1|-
CASSAGQGWSYEQYF
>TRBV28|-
CASSLLGRVNYGYTF
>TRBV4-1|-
CASQRGTGNWYEQYF
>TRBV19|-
CASGPLAGGYNEQFF
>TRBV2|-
CASGKAGPPYNEQFF
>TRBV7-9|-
CASTDGELFF
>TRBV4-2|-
CASSLSYFRVDEQFF
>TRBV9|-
CASSRSGLVDTEAFF
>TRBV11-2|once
CASSSLAFSYEQYF
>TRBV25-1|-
CASSGVQDFYEQYF
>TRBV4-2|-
CASSQPSAGITGELFF
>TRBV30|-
CAWSGGGGETQYF
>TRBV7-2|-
CASSLVGDSQETQYF
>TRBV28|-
CASSRYDQPQHF
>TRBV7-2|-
CASSSGQGKTQYF
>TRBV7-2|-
CASSSRTSGRLQETQYF